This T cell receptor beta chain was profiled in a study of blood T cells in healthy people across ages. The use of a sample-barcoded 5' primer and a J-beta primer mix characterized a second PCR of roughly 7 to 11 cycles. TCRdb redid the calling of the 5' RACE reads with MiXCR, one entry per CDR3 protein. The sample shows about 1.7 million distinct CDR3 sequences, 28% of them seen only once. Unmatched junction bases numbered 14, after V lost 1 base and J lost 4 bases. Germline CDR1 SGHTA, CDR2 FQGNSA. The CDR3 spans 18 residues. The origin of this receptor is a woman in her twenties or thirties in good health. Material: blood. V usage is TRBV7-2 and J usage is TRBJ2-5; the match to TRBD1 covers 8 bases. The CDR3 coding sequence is TGTGCCAGCAGCTTAGGTCCCCCTCGAGGACAGGGTGGAGAGACCCAGTACTTC. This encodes CASSLGPPRGQGGETQYF.